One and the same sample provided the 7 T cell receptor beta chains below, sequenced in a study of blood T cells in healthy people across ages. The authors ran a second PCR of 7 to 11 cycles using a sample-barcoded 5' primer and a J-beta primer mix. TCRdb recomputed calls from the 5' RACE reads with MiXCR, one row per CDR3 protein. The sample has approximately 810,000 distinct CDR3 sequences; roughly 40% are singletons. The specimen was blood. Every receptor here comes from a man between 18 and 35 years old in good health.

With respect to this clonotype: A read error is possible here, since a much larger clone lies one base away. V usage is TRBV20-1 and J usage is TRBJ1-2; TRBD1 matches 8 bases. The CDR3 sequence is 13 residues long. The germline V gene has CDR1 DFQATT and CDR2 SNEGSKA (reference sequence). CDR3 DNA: TGCAGTGCCAGACAGGGGTTGAACTATGGCTACATCTTC. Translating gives CSARQGLNYGYIF.

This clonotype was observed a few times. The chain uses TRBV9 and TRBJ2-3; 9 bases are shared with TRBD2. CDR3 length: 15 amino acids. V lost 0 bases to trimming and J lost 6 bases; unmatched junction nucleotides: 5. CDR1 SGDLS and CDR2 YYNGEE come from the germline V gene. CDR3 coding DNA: TGTGCCAGCAGCGTAGCCGGTAGCGGGGGCGATACGCAGTATTTT. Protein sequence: CASSVAGSGGDTQYF.

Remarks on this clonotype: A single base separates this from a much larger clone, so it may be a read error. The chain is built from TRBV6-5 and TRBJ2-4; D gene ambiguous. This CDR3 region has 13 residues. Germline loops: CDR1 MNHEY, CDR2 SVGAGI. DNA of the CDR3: TGTGCCAGCAGTGACTCGGCAAGGGCTGAGCAGTACTTC. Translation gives CASSDSARAEQYF.

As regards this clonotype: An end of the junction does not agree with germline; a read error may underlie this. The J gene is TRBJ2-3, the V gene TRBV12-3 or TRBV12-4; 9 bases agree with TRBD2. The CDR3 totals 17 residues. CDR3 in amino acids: CASSPQGERGVTDTEYF. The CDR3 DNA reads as TGTGCCAGCAGCCCCCAGGGGGAGCGGGGGGTCACAGATACGGAGTATTTT.

CDR3 in DNA: TGTGCCAGCAGTCCCGGACCCTCCTACAAGGGGCAGTTCTTC. Amino acids: CASSPGPSYKGQFF. The V and J genes are TRBV12-3 or TRBV12-4 and TRBJ2-1; D is uncertain. Trimming removed 5 bases from V and 12 bases from J, with 20 bases in between. This CDR3 is 14 amino acids long.

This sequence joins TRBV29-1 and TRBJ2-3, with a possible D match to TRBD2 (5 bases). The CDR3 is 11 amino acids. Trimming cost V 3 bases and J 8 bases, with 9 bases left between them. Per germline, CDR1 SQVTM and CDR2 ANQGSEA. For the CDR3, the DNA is TGCAGCGTTGAGGTTGGGAGTACGCAGTATTTT. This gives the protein CSVEVGSTQYF.

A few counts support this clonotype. The CDR3 DNA reads TGTGCCAGCAGCCTCAACGAAGCCGTTGACACTGAAGCTTTCTTT. Its translation is CASSLNEAVDTEAFF. This chain connects TRBV7-8 to TRBJ1-1, with unresolved D. Trimming shortened V by 5 bases and J by 3 bases, and 16 bases separated the two germline ends. The CDR3 covers 15 residues. Per germline, CDR1 SGHVS and CDR2 FQNEAQ.